Below are 3 T cell receptor beta chains sequenced from a single sample in a study of early T cells in non-severe SARS-CoV-2 infection. TCRdb processed the 5' RACE reads anew with MiXCR; each CDR3 protein has one entry. The data hold 75,000 to 80,000 distinct CDR3 sequences, with roughly 12% observed a single time. The sample in question was whole blood, obtained at baseline. The receptor set was obtained from an adult who was a healthcare worker with PCR-confirmed SARS-CoV-2 infection or an uninfected control (not recorded which).

CDR3 in amino acids: CASSPTSGMNEQFF. The CDR3 region has the DNA TGCGCCAGCAGCCCCACTTCCGGAATGAATGAGCAGTTCTTC. The V gene is TRBV5-1, the J gene TRBJ2-1; D remains unclear. Germline loops: CDR1 SGHRS, CDR2 YFSETQ. The CDR3 consists of 14 residues. V lost 4 bases and J lost 7, with 15 bases in between.

This chain links TRBV30 with TRBJ1-1, with 8 bases matching TRBD1. This CDR3 has 15 amino acids. The junction had 8 bases not matched to a gene; V was cut back by 1 base and J by 4 bases. Looked up from germline, CDR1 is GTSNPN and CDR2 is SVGIG (reference sequence). The CDR3 coding sequence is TGTGCCTGGAGTGGGACAGGGTATAAGGGCACTGAAGCTTTCTTT. Translation gives CAWSGTGYKGTEAFF.

On this clonotype itself: A read error may be the cause here, since a much bigger clone is one base away. This sequence joins TRBV30 and TRBJ1-2; no clear D. CDR1 and CDR2 from the germline V gene are GTSNPN and SVGIG (reference sequence). This CDR3 is built from 11 residues. This chain's CDR3 is CARSVDRGYTF. The DNA for the CDR3 is TGTGCCCGGAGTGTAGACCGGGGCTACACCTTC. Looking up the rest from reference TRBV30 and TRBJ1-2 gives the full variable domain: SQTIHQWPATLVQPVGSPLSLECTVEGTSNPNLYWYRQAAGRGLQLLFYSVGIGQISSEVPQNLSASRPQDRQFILSSKKLLLSDSGFYLCARSVDRGYTFGSGTRLTVV.